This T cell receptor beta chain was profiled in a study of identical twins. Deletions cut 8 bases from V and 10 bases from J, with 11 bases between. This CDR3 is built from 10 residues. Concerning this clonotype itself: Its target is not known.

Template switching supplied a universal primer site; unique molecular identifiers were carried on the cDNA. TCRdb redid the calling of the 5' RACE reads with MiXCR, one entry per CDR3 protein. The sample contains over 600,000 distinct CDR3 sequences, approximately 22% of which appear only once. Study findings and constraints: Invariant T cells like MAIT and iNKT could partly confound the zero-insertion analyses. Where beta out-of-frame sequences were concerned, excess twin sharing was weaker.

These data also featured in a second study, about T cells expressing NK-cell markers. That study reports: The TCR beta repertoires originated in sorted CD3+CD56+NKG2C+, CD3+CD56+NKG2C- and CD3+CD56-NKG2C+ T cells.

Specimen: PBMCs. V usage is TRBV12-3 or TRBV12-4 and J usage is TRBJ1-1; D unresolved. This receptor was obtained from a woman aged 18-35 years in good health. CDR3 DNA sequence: TGTGCCAGCGGGCGGAACGGAGCTTTCTTT. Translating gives CASGRNGAFF.